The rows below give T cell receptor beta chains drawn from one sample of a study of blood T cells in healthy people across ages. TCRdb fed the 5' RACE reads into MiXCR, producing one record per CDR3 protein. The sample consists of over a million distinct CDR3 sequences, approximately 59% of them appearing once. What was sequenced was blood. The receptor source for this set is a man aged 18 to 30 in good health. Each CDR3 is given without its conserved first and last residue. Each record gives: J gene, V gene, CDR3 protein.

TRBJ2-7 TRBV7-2 ASSIRQDPPYEQY
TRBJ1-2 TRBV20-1 SARYSSGPFYGYT
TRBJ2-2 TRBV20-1 SARDLRTSGGELF
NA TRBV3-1 ASSQFRTAAGEQY
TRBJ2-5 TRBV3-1 ASSQAEWGEETQY
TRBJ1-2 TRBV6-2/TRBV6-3 ASSPLDRVDGYT
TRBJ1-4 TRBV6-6 ASSGQGVREKLF
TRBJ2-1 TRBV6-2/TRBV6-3 ASSPRQGYPNEQF
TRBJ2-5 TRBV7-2 ATGGSGYQY
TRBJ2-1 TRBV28 ASSFKIRIQQF
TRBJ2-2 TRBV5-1 ASSLPLGTSGPGELF
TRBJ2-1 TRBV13 ASSLSERRDHEQF
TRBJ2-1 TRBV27 ASSVGPVSYNEQF
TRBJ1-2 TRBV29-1 SPGYGYT
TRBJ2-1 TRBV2 ASSGDYNNEQF
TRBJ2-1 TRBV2 ACSWIAGDSLPDNEQF
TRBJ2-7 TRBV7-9 ASSATSGTPEQY
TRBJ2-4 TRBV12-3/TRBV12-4 ASSLDRGQPKEQY
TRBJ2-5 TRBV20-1 SARKVSRTRGRETQY
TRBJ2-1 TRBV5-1 ASKLALMSSYNEQF
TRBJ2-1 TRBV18 ASSPLGQSSYNEQF
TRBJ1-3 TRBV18 ASSPIIGSGNTIY
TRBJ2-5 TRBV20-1 SARDRAGDVVETQY
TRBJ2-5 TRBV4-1 ASSYPGQGFKTQY
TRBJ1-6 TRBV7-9 ASSLVRGTNSPLH
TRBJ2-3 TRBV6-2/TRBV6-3 ASIPTRTGTDTQY
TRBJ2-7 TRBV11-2 ASSLESGPAPTYEQY
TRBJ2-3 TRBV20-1 SARNPGGTDTQY
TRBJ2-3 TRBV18 ASSPEDSYTDTQY
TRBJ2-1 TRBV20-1 SARDRGTSGRAGQF
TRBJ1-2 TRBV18 ASSRDSASLYDGYT
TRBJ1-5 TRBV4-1 ASSQDRGETQPQH
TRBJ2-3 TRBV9 ASSVVGGPLDTDTQY
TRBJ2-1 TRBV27 ASGWLDNNNEQF
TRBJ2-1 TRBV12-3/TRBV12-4 ASSPLLGGEQF
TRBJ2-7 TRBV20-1 SASGTDSYEKY
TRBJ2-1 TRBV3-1 ASSQEPRRSSDEQF
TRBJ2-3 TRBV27 ASSARTGYTDTQY
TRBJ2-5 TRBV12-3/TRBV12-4 ASRPGQGNNEQY
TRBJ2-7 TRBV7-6 ASSPPASGGSEQY
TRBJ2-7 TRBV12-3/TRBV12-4 ASQLGGADYEQY
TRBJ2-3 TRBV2 ASSDRRGITDTQY
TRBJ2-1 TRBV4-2 ASSQRAWDRPLF